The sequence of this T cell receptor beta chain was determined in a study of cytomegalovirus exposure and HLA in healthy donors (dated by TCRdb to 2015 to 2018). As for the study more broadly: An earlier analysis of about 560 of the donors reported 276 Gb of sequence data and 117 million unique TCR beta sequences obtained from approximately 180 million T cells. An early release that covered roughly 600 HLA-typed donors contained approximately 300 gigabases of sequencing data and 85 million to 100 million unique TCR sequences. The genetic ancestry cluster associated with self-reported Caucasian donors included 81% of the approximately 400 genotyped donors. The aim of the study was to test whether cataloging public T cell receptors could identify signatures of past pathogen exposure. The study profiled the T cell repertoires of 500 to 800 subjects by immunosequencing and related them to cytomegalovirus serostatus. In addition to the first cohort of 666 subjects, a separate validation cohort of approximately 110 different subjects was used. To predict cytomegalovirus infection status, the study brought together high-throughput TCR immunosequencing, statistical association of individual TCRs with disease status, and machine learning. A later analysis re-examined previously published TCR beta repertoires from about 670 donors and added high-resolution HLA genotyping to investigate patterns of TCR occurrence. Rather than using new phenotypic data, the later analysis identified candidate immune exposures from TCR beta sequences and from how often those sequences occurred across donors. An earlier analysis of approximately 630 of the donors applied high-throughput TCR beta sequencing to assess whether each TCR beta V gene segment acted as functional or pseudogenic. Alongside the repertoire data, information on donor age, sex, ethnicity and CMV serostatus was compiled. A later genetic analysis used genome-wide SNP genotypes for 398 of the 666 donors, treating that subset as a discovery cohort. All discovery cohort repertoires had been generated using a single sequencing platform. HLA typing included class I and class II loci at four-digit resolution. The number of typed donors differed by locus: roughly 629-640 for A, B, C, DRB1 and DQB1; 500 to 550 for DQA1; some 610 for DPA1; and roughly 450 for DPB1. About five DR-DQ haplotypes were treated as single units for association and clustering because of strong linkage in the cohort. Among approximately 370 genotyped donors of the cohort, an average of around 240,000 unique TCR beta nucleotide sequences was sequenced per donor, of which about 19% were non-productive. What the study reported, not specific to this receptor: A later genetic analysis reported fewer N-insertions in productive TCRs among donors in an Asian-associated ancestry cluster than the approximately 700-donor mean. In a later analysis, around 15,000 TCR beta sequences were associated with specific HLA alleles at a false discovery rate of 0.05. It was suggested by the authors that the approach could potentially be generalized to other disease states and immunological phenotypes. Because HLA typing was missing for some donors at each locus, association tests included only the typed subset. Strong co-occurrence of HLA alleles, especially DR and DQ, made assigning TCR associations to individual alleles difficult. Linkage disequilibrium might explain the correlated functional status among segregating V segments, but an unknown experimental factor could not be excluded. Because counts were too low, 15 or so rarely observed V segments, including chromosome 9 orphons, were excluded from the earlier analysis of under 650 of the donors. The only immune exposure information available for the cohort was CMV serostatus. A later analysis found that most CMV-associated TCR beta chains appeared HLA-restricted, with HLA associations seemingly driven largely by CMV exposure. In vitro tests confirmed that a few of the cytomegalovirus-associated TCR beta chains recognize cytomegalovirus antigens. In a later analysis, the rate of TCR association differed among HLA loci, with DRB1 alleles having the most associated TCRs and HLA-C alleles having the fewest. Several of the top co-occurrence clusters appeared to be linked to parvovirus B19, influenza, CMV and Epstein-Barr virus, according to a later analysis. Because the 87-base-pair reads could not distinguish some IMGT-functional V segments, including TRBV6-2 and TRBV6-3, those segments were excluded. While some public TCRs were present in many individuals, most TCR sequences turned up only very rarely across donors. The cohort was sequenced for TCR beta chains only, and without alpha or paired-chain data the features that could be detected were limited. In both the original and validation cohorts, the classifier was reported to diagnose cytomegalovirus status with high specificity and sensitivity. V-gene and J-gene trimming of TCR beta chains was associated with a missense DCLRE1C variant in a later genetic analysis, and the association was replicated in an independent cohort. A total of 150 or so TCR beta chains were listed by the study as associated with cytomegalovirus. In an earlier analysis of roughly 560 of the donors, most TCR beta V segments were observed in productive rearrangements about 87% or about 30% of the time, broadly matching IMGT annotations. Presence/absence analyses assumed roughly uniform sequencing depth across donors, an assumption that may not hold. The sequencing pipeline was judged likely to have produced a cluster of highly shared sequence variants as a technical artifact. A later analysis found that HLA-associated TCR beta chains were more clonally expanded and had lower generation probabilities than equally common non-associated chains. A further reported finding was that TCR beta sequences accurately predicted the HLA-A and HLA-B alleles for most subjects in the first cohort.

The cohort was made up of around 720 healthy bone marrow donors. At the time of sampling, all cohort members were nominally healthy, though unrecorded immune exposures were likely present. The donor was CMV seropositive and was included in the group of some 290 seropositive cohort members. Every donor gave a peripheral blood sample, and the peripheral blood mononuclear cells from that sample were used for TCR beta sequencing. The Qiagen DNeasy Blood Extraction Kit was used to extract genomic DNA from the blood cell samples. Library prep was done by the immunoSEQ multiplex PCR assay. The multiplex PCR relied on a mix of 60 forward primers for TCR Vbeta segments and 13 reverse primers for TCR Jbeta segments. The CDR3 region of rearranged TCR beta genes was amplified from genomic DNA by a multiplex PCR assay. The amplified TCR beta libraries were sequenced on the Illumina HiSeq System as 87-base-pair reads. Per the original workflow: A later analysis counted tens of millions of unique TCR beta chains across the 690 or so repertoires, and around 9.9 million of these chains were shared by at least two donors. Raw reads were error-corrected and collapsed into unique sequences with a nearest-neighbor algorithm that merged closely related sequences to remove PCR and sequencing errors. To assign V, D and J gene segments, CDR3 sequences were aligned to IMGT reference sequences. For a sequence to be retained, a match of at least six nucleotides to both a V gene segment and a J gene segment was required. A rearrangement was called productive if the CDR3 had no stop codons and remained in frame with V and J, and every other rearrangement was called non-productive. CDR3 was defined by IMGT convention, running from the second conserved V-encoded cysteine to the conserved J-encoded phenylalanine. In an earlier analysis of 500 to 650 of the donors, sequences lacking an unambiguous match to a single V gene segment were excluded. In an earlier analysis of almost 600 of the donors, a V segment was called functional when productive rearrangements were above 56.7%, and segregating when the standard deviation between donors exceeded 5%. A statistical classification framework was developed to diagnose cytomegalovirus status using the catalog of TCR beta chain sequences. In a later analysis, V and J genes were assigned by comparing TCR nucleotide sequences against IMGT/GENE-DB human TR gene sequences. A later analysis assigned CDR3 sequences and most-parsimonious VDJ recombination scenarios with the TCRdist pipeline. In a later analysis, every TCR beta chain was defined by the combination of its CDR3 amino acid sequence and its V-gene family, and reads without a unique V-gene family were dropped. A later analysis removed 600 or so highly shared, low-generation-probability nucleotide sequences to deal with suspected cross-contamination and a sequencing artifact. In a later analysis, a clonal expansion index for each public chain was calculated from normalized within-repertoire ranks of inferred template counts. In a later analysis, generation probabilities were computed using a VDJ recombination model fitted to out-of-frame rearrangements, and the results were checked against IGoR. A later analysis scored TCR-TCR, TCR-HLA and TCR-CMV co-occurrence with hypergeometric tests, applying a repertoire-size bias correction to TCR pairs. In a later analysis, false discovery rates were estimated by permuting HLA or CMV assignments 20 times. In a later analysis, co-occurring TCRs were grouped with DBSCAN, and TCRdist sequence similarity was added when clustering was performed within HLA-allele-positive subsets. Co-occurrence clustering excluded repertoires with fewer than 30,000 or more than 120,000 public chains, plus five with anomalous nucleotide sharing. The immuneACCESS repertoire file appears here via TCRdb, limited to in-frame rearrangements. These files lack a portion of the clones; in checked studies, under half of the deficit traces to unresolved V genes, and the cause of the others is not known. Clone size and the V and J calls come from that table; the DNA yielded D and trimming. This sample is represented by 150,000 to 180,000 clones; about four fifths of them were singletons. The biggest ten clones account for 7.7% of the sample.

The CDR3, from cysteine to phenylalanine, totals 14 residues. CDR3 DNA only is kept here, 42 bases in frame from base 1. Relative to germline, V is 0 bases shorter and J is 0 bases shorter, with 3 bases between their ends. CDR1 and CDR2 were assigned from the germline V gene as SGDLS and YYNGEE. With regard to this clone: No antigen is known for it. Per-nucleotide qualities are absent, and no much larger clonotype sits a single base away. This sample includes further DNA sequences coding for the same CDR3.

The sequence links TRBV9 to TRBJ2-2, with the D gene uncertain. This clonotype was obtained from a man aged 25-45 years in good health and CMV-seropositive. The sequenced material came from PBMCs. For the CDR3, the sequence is CASSVVANTGELFF. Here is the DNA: TGTGCCAGCAGCGTAGTCGCGAACACCGGGGAGCTGTTTTTT.